The TCR beta chain under discussion was sequenced for a study of cytomegalovirus exposure and HLA in healthy donors. Using immunoSEQ multiplex PCR, the repertoire was profiled, and TCRdb retains in-frame clones only, with some absent. The table lists 250,000 to 300,000 clones, 85% to 90% of them singletons. Unmatched junction bases numbered 5, after V lost 1 base and J lost 5 bases. Germline V gives CDR1 SGHRS, CDR2 YFSETQ. This CDR3 comprises 15 residues. The origin of this receptor is a woman between 18 and 30 years old in good health and CMV-seronegative. Sequenced material: PBMCs. The gene calls are TRBV5-1 and TRBJ2-5, with 10 bases that match TRBD1. CDR3 region: CASSLRGQGTETQYF. The CDR3 nucleotides read TGCGCCAGCAGCTTGCGGGGACAGGGGACGGAGACCCAGTACTTC.